The 23 T cell receptor beta chains in this list originate from one sample, sequenced in a study of tumor-infiltrating lymphocytes in primary liver carcinoma. RNA and DNA were co-extracted from about 19-30 mg of unsorted bulk tissue. With approximately 470 ng total RNA as template and a constant-region primer, TCR beta cDNA was made. ARM-PCR, slightly modified, supplied the TCR beta libraries through three nested multiplex PCR rounds. Use of TRBV1-TRBV30 forward primers with a C-beta reverse primer characterized the first two PCR rounds, which lasted around 11 cycles each. MiXCR, run by TCRdb on the multiplex PCR reads, gives a single entry per CDR3 protein. The sample lists about 30,000 distinct CDR3 sequences, 60% to 80% occurring once. Sequencing used liver tumor tissue from sampling region 3. As to subset: tumor region T3, left-lateral pole. The origin of the receptors is a woman aged 30 to 39 with primary liver carcinoma and hepatitis B virus infection.

In regard to this clonotype: A junction end diverges from the germline sequence, so it may reflect a read error. The gene calls are TRBV14 and TRBJ1-4; D uncertain. In germline, CDR1 is SGHDN, CDR2 FVKESK. The CDR3 has 14 amino acids. The CDR3 DNA reads TGTGCCAGTAGCCGAAGACTGAATAATGAAAAACCGTTTTTT. Translated: CASSRRLNNEKPFF.

The V gene is TRBV12-3 or TRBV12-4, the J gene TRBJ2-3, with TRBD1 matching 7 bases. V trimming: 4 bases; J trimming: 4 bases; junction bases outside the gene matches: 5. The CDR3 runs to 14 residues. The CDR3 coding sequence is TGTGCCAGCAGTTGGACAGGTCCAGCAGATACGCAGTATTTT. Translation gives CASSWTGPADTQYF.

Notes on this clonotype: A read error is possible here, since a much larger clone lies one base away. The chain is built from TRBV6-5 and TRBJ2-5; no clear D. In germline, CDR1 is MNHEY, CDR2 SVGAGI. The CDR3 length is 15 residues. The CDR3 spells CDSRPMRYNGDTQYF. Written as DNA, the CDR3 is TGTGACAGCAGACCCATGAGGTACAATGGAGATACCCAGTACTTC.

To note about this clonotype: At one of its ends the junction is not consistent with the germline gene, which may arise from a read error. The rearrangement joins TRBV4-1 to TRBJ1-3; 9 bases map to TRBD1. Germline values: CDR1 MGHRA, CDR2 YSYEKL. CDR3 length: 18 amino acids. CDR3 DNA: TGCGCGAGCAGCCAAGGGCCCGACAGGGGGGGACCCGGTAACACCATATATTTT. Encoded protein: CASSQGPDRGGPGNTIYF.

Note on this clonotype: The germline gene is not matched at one end of the junction; a read error may be the cause. The V call is TRBV13, the J call TRBJ2-7; 10 positions match TRBD2. The CDR3 loop spans 16 amino acids. Germline V gives CDR1 PRHDT, CDR2 FYEKMQ (reference sequence). CDR3 protein: CVSSSYGASGSPEQYF. In DNA, the CDR3 is TGTGTCAGCAGTTCATACGGGGCTAGCGGGAGTCCCGAGCAGTACTTC.

About this clonotype itself: The junction and the germline gene differ at one end; a read error may be behind it. This chain connects TRBV6-5 to TRBJ2-6, with 9 bases matching TRBD1. Germline V gives CDR1 MNHEY, CDR2 SVGAGI. The CDR3 contains 18 residues. The CDR3 coding sequence is TGTGACAGCAAGACATACAGGGGGCGTGTCTCTGGGGCCAACGTCCTGGCTTTC. Protein: CDSKTYRGRVSGANVLAF.

A word on this clonotype: Because the CDR3 is missing its conserved closing phenylalanine or tryptophan, this is likely a read error. V and J are TRBV30 and TRBJ2-3, with D uncertain. The length of the CDR3 is 11 residues. CDR1 GTSNPN and CDR2 SVGIG come from the germline V gene (reference sequence). CDR3 in DNA: TGTGCATGGAGTAGCCCAGATACGCAGTATCTT. Residues: CAWSSPDTQYL.

The genes are TRBV5-1 and TRBJ2-7; 7 nucleotides line up with TRBD1. There are 16 residues in the CDR3. With V trimmed by 0 bases and J by 1 base, 7 bases remained unmatched. The V gene's germline CDR1 is SGHRS and CDR2 YFSETQ. CDR3 sequence (DNA): TGCGCCAGCAGCTTGGAACGCCGGGACAGTTCCTACGAGCAGTACTTC. It specifies CASSLERRDSSYEQYF.

Only a few counts were recorded for this clonotype. The J gene is TRBJ1-2, the V gene TRBV28; D is uncertain. There are 12 residues in the CDR3. CDR1 and CDR2 from the germline V gene are MDHEN and SYDVKM. Between the trimmed V and J ends, which lost 5 bases and 4 bases, there was a span of 8 bases. CDR3 nucleotides: TGTGCCAGCAGTGAACCCCCCTATGGCTACACCTTC. Residues: CASSEPPYGYTF.

Note on this clonotype: Its ends do not fully match the called genes, so a read error is possible. The chain couples TRBV14 to TRBJ2-7; D might be TRBD2 (6 bases). The CDR3 is 15 residues long. Germline CDR1 SGHDN, CDR2 FVKESK. The CDR3 spells CVSSQAAGIDYEQYF. The CDR3 DNA follows: TGTGTCAGCAGCCAGGCGGCGGGGATTGACTACGAGCAGTATTTC.

As concerns this clonotype: The junction differs from germline at one of its ends, possibly a read error. The chain is built from TRBV10-1 and TRBJ2-2; D is ambiguous. The CDR3 sequence is 13 residues long. Germline-derived CDR1 and CDR2 are WNHNN and SYGVQD (reference sequence). The CDR3 protein is CASSEQNTGELFF. CDR3 DNA: TGCGCAAGCAGTGAACAAAACACCGGGGAGCTGTTTTTT.

The chain joins TRBV6-2 or TRBV6-3 to TRBJ2-1; D ambiguous. The V gene lost 5 bases and the J gene lost 10 bases, with 15 bases spanning the gap. Germline V gene sequence: CDR1 MNHEY, CDR2 SVGEGT. The CDR3 contains 13 residues. Written as DNA, the CDR3 is TGTGCCAGCAGTCACTACGAGCCCGGGGAGCAGTTCTTC. Residues: CASSHYEPGEQFF.

Details on this clonotype: A much larger clonotype is one base distant, so this may be a read error. J is TRBJ2-2 and V is TRBV6-1; 8 nucleotides line up with TRBD1. The V gene's germline CDR1 is MNHNS and CDR2 SASEGT. The CDR3 length is 14 residues. DNA of the CDR3: TGTGTCAGCAGTACAGGGGGTAGCAGCGGGGAGCTGTTTTTT. Residues: CVSSTGGSSGELFF.

The DNA of the CDR3 is TGTGCCAGCGGCGTACACGAACACCCTCCACCCACAGATACGCAGTATTTT. Translating gives CASGVHEHPPPTDTQYF. This chain uses TRBV5-4 with TRBJ2-3; no clear D. Trimming took off 7 bases at V and 2 bases at J, with 23 bases between the two ends. The germline gives CDR1 SGHNT, CDR2 YYREEE (reference sequence). The CDR3 consists of 17 residues. The whole variable domain, remainder taken from reference TRBV5-4 and TRBJ2-3, is ETGVTQSPTHLIKTRGQQVTLRCSSQSGHNTVSWYQQALGQGPQFIFQYYREEENGRGNFPPRFSGLQFPNYSSELNVNALELDDSALYLCASGVHEHPPPTDTQYFGPGTRLTVL.

On this clonotype itself: A single base separates this from a much larger clone, so it may be a read error. V and J are TRBV6-1 and TRBJ2-1; 9 nucleotides line up with TRBD1. From germline, CDR1 is MNHNS and CDR2 SASEGT. CDR3 length: 16 residues. CDR3 sequence (DNA): TGTGCCAGCAGGGGACAGGGACACGACTCCTACAATGAGCTGTTCTTC. Protein product: CASRGQGHDSYNELFF.

The chain has TRBV28 and TRBJ2-1; tentative D call: TRBD2 (6 bases). The CDR3 contains 14 residues. Germline-derived CDR1 and CDR2 are MDHEN and SYDVKM. V gave up 7 bases and J gave up 5 bases, with 15 bases separating them. DNA of the CDR3: TGTGCCAGCACGGTGACTAGTGGCGACAATGAGCAGTTCTTC. It encodes CASTVTSGDNEQFF.

At least ten counts were recorded for this clonotype. This chain uses TRBV7-9 with TRBJ2-5; 8 bases align to TRBD1. The CDR3 extends over 14 amino acids. Per the germline V gene, CDR1 is SEHNR and CDR2 is FQNEAQ (reference sequence). The V and J ends lost 6 bases and 7 bases, in that order; junction bases with no gene match: 10. CDR3 amino acids: CASRDTGGLWTQYF. DNA for the CDR3: TGTGCCAGCAGAGATACAGGGGGGCTTTGGACCCAGTACTTC. The complete variable domain, with remaining parts taken from reference TRBV7-9 and TRBJ2-5, reads DTGVSQNPRHKITKRGQNVTFRCDPISEHNRLYWYRQTLGQGPEFLTYFQNEAQLEKSRLLSDRFSAERPKGSFSTLEIQRTEQGDSAMYLCASRDTGGLWTQYFGPGTRLLVL.

In its sample, this clonotype ranks as large. V usage is TRBV4-3 and J usage is TRBJ2-7; 7 bases map to TRBD2. The CDR3 has 18 amino acids. Per germline, CDR1 LGHNA and CDR2 YSLEER. V trimming: 1 base; J trimming: 3 bases; junction bases outside the gene matches: 15. The DNA for the CDR3 is TGCGCCAGCAGCCAAGCTGTGACGGGGGGTCACATTAGCTACGAGCAGTACTTC. Protein sequence: CASSQAVTGGHISYEQYF.

Points on this clonotype: One junction end does not reproduce the germline sequence, and a read error may be involved. V gene TRBV5-6 combines with J gene TRBJ2-3, with D perhaps matching TRBD2 (5 bases). This CDR3 is 12 amino acids long. The germline V gene encodes CDR1 SGHDT and CDR2 YYEEEE. The chain's CDR3 is CTNSLRADTQYF. In DNA form, the CDR3 reads TGTACCAACAGCTTGAGGGCAGATACGCAATATTTT.

This clonotype was picked up many times. This may be a read error: a much more frequent sequence differs by one nucleotide. The chain joins TRBV4-2 to TRBJ2-5; 7 nucleotides align to TRBD1. Germline V gene sequence: CDR1 LGHNA, CDR2 YNFKEQ. CDR3 length equals 15 residues. The CDR3 DNA reads as TGTGCCGGCAGCCAAAGGGACAGCTCCTCGGAGACCCAGTACTTC. Its protein is CAGSQRDSSSETQYF.

This sequence joins TRBV10-3 and TRBJ2-1; D is ambiguous. CDR1 and CDR2 from the germline V gene are ENHRY and SYGVKD. This CDR3 comprises 14 residues. The CDR3: CTTSPTATRDEQFF. For the CDR3, the DNA is TGTACCACGAGTCCCACGGCGACCCGGGATGAGCAGTTCTTC.

This clonotype was counted between two and nine times. The final CDR3 position lacks the conserved phenylalanine or tryptophan, pointing to a likely read error. The DNA is omitted, as the CDR3 cannot be located on it reliably, and the CDR3 follows TCRdb's listing. J is TRBJ2-5 and V is TRBV11-3; TRBD1, as called in the table, went unchecked against the DNA. The V gene's germline CDR1 is SGHNT and CDR2 YENEEA. The CDR3 is 15 residues long, ends included. The CDR3 sequence: CASSPPGAYRETLYI.

About this clonotype: A read error may produce the germline difference seen at one junction end. V and J are TRBV13 and TRBJ1-1; D call uncertain. The CDR3 has 17 residues. Germline V gene lookup returns CDR1 PRHDT and CDR2 FYEKMQ (reference sequence). CDR3 coding DNA: TGTGCCAGCAGCTTAGGAGGGTTCGGTATTGAGGGCACTGAAGCTCTCTTT. Translated: CASSLGGFGIEGTEALF.